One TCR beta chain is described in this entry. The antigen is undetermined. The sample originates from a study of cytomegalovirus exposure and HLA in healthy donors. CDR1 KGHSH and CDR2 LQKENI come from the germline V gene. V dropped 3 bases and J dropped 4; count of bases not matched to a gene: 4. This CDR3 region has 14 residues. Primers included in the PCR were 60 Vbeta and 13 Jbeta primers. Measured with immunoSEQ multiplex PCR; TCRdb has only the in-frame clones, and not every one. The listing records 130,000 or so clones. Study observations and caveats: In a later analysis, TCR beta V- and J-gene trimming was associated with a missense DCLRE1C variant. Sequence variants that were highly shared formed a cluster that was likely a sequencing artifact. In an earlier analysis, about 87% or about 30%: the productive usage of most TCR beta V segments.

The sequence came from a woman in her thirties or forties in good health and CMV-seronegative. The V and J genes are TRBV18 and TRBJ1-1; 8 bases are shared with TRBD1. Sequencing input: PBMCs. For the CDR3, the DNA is TGTGCCAGCTCACCCGACAGGGGTGGCACTGAAGCTTTCTTT. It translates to CASSPDRGGTEAFF.